This T cell receptor beta chain was found in a study of cytomegalovirus exposure and HLA in healthy donors. Study-level points and caveats: HLA-A and HLA-B allele assignments for most subjects were reportedly predicted accurately using TCR beta sequences.

Researchers ran the PCR with 60 Vbeta and 13 Jbeta primers. As processed by the authors: About 10 million shared chains were among some 80 million unique TCR beta chains counted in a later analysis. Clones were read by immunoSEQ multiplex PCR, and TCRdb kept only the in-frame ones, dropping some. V, J and clone size derive from that table, while D and trimming were established from the DNA sequence. This table has about 170,000 clones, about 75% appearing once. This clone has just one count. Its antigen is not identified. Germline values: CDR1 MGHDK, CDR2 SYGVNS. The CDR3 has 15 residues. V dropped 2 bases and J dropped 3; count of bases not matched to a gene: 1.

The chain has TRBV25-1 and TRBJ2-1; TRBD1 matches at 10 bases. This TCR derives from a female donor in good health and CMV-seronegative. Sequences were obtained from PBMCs. CDR3 sequence reads: CASSERDRGYNEQFF. The CDR3 region has the DNA TGTGCCAGCAGTGAACGGGACAGGGGCTACAATGAGCAGTTCTTC.